This entry features one T cell receptor beta chain sequence. Clones were read by immunoSEQ multiplex PCR, and TCRdb kept only the in-frame ones, dropping some. This sample has roughly 110,000 clones, with 75% to 95% found just once. The CDR3 is made up of 13 amino acids. Germline trimming cut 5 bases from V and 5 bases from J; bases unmatched to any gene: 4. The germline CDR1 and CDR2 sequences are MNHNS and SASEGT. This sample was included in a study of T cells after somatic rescue of genetic block. The source material was peripheral blood mononuclear cells (PBMCs). The chain joins TRBV6-1 to TRBJ2-3; 7 nucleotides agree with TRBD2. The receptor was derived from a woman aged 18-35 years. The CDR3 loop reads CASSIWGGDTQYF. The CDR3 region has the DNA TGTGCCAGCAGTATATGGGGGGGAGATACGCAGTATTTT.